This T cell receptor beta chain was observed in a study of memory CD4+ T cells and cytomegalovirus serostatus. The overall study: Donors were healthy Belgian adults, under 10 CMV seropositive and approximately 23 seronegative. Study observations and caveats: Of under 200 reported CMV TCRbeta sequences, about 70 were found in memory CD4+ repertoires.

In the original workflow: After removing out-of-frame reads, approximately 2 million distinct TCRbeta sequences remained. Sequenced by immunoSEQ multiplex PCR; TCRdb stores in-frame clones only, minus some. The V and J calls and clone size come from that table; D and trimming were worked out from the DNA. Of under 50,000 clones in the sample, nearly 80% were seen once. Germline CDR1 is SGHVS and CDR2 is FNYEAQ. There are 14 residues in the CDR3. Trimming removed 1 base from V and 5 bases from J, with 11 bases in between. A remark on this clone: The antigen remains undetermined.

The sort gate was single viable CD3+CD4+CD8-CD45RO+ cells for memory CD4+ T cells. Total CD4+ T cells were enriched by CD4 positive selection. Sample: memory CD4+ T cells from blood. The source of this sequence is an adult in good health and CMV-seronegative. The J gene is TRBJ2-5, the V gene TRBV7-6; D gene unclear. CDR3 DNA sequence: TGTGCCAGCAGCTTAGGAAACGTGGGGGAGACCCAGTACTTC. Protein product: CASSLGNVGETQYF.